Listed here is a single TCR beta chain. The antigen is unknown. This specimen belongs to a study of T cell clonotyping in hematopoietic cell transplantation. Study-level points and caveats: Few recipient clonotypes overlapped donors; over 97% were de novo at given depth. No sorting was done, leaving CD4 and CD8 contributions mixed. After transplant, recipient diversity fell while pathologically expanded clonotypes grew through day 180.

Germline V gives CDR1 SGHNT, CDR2 YYREEE (reference sequence). V lost 2 bases and J lost 1, with 4 bases in between. The CDR3 extends over 14 amino acids. Repertoires were generated with immunoSEQ multiplex PCR, while TCRdb's copy carries only in-frame clones and drops some. The sample has 4,900 or so clones, roughly 79% seen once. This clonotype was obtained from a male patient between 55 and 70 years old who had an allogeneic stem cell transplant, so T cells may come from the graft donor. Some clones in this sample may be carry-over from other donors' samples. The sample here was peripheral blood mononuclear cells, taken 100 days after allogeneic stem cell transplant. This chain links TRBV5-4 with TRBJ2-6; D unclear. The CDR3 DNA reads as TGTGCCAGCAGCTTCTATTCTGGGGCCAACGTCCTGACTTTC. Its protein is CASSFYSGANVLTF.